This entry lists 24 T cell receptor beta chains sequenced from one sample in a study of blood T cells in healthy people across ages. A second about 7 to 12 cycle PCR used barcoded and J-beta primers. TCRdb reprocessed the 5' RACE reads with MiXCR, giving one entry per CDR3 protein. The sample has around 1,900,000 distinct CDR3 sequences; more than 35% are singletons. Sequencing used blood. Receptor source: a human donor in good health.

The DNA of the CDR3 is TGTGCCAGCGGAGGCGACAAATTTAACCTAATCACAGATACGCAGTATTTT. It specifies CASGGDKFNLITDTQYF. The rearrangement links TRBV6-1 to TRBJ2-3; TRBD2 might be the D (5 bases). V was clipped by 8 bases and J by 2 bases, with 23 bases between them. Germline assignment: CDR1 MNHNS and CDR2 SASEGT. The CDR3 has 17 amino acids.

This clonotype was observed a handful of times. The genes are TRBV4-3 and TRBJ2-1; TRBD1 matches at 9 bases. The CDR3 runs to 18 residues. From germline, CDR1 is LGHNA and CDR2 YSLEER. J gave up 7 bases and V 2 bases, and 15 bases lay outside the gene matches. CDR3 DNA: TGCGCCAGCAGCCAAACAAGTACCGGGACAGGGATTCGGAATGAGCAGTTCTTC. The encoded protein is CASSQTSTGTGIRNEQFF.

This chain links TRBV7-8 with TRBJ2-7; D is possibly TRBD2 (6 bases). The CDR3 totals 14 residues. V was clipped by 1 base and J by 7 bases, with 14 bases between them. Germline assignment: CDR1 SGHVS and CDR2 FQNEAQ. CDR3 residues: CASSLEGGGFEQYF. In nucleotides, the CDR3 is TGTGCCAGCAGCTTAGAGGGTGGGGGGTTTGAGCAGTACTTC.

This clonotype was picked up a small number of times. At one boundary the junction diverges from the germline segment, which might be a read error. The gene calls are TRBV7-3 and TRBJ2-3; D gene uncertain. Germline values: CDR1 SGHTA, CDR2 FQGTGA. This CDR3 has 14 amino acids. CDR3 sequence: CASSLLRSTDTQYF. The CDR3 nucleotides read TGTGCCAGCAGCTTACTCCGCAGCACAGATACACAGTATTTT.

This clonotype was detected a few times. The rearrangement uses TRBV6-1 and TRBJ2-7; D remains ambiguous. V was cut by 5 bases and J by 5 bases, with 16 bases left in between. This CDR3 has 14 amino acids. The germline CDR1 and CDR2 sequences are MNHNS and SASEGT. The CDR3 DNA reads as TGTGCCAGCAGTCTGTGGGGTTCGGTCGACGAGCAGTACTTC. Its protein product is CASSLWGSVDEQYF.

This chain links TRBV29-1 with TRBJ1-1; possibly TRBD1 for D (5 bases). V lost 4 bases and J 0 bases, leaving 9 bases between the germline ends. This CDR3 has 13 amino acids. CDR1 and CDR2 from the germline V gene are SQVTM and ANQGSEA. Here the CDR3 reads CSVAWGLNTEAFF. Written as DNA, the CDR3 is TGCAGCGTTGCATGGGGGTTGAACACTGAAGCTTTCTTT.

This clonotype has a handful of counts. This chain uses TRBV18 with TRBJ2-1, with 7 bases fitting TRBD1. Losses at the gene ends were 2 bases for V and 3 bases for J; bases not matched to a gene: 4. The CDR3 consists of 15 residues. Germline loops: CDR1 KGHSH, CDR2 LQKENI. CDR3 nucleotides: TGTGCCAGCTCACCAGGACAGGTCTTCTACAATGAGCAGTTCTTC. Encoded protein: CASSPGQVFYNEQFF.

This clonotype was counted only a few times. The genes are TRBV4-2 and TRBJ1-2, with TRBD1 as a possible D gene (6 bases). Germline CDR1 is LGHNA and CDR2 is YNFKEQ. Trimming pared 8 bases from V and 6 bases from J, leaving 22 bases between. This CDR3 has 15 residues. CDR3 sequence (DNA): TGTGCCAGCCGCGGGGAGGGGGAGGCAGGGGATGGCTACACCTTC. Protein product: CASRGEGEAGDGYTF.

V gene TRBV10-3 combines with J gene TRBJ1-5; no reliable D call. CDR3 length: 12 amino acids. CDR1 and CDR2 (germline): ENHRY, SYGVKD. V lost 11 bases and J 0 bases, leaving 8 bases between the germline ends. The CDR3 region is CAVGVSNQPQHF. Written as DNA, the CDR3 is TGTGCCGTTGGGGTTAGCAATCAGCCCCAGCATTTT.

The chain is built from TRBV7-8 and TRBJ2-5; D is possibly TRBD1 (6 bases). The J call may be wrong; the DNA end is better matched by TRBJ2-7. CDR1 and CDR2 from the germline V gene are SGHVS and FQNEAQ. The length of the CDR3 is 14 residues. The CDR3 region is CASSLMVRGYEQYF. The CDR3 DNA reads as TGTGCCAGCAGCTTAATGGTCAGGGGATACGAGCAGTACTTC.

This clonotype was detected only a few times. This chain links TRBV18 with TRBJ2-5; 7 bases fit TRBD1. Germline V gene data show CDR1 as KGHSH and CDR2 as LQKENI. V was clipped by 5 bases and J by 5 bases; unmatched bases: 20. The CDR3 has 18 residues. CDR3 nucleotides: TGTGCCAGCTCAACTGGGACAGACGGACGAAGGGGGCTGGAGACCCAGTACTTC. It encodes CASSTGTDGRRGLETQYF. The variable domain in full, completed from reference TRBV18 and TRBJ2-5, reads NAGVMQNPRHLVRRRGQEARLRCSPMKGHSHVYWYRQLPEEGLKFMVYLQKENIIDESGMPKERFSAEFPKEGPSILRIQQVVRGDSAAYFCASSTGTDGRRGLETQYFGPGTRLLVL.

V gene TRBV6-2 or TRBV6-3 combines with J gene TRBJ2-7; 10 nucleotides match TRBD2. The germline CDR1 and CDR2 sequences are MNHEY and SVGEGT. This CDR3 spans 15 amino acids. The trim removed 6 bases at V and 5 bases at J, leaving 10 bases unmatched. CDR3 nucleotide sequence: TGTGCCAGCAGCTGCCAAGACACTAGCGGGGACGAGCAGTACTTC. Its protein product is CASSCQDTSGDEQYF.

V and J are TRBV28 and TRBJ2-5; 9 bases agree with TRBD1. TRBJ2-7 matches the DNA end more closely, so the J call is doubtful. Looked up from germline, CDR1 is MDHEN and CDR2 is SYDVKM. This CDR3 spans 15 amino acids. The CDR3 DNA reads TGTGCCAGCAGTTACGGACAGGGGATAATTTACGAGCAGTACTTC. Protein product: CASSYGQGIIYEQYF.

The rearrangement joins TRBV6-6 to TRBJ2-6, with 10 bases aligning to TRBD2. CDR1 MNHNY and CDR2 SVGAGI come from the germline V gene (reference sequence). The trim removed 6 bases at V and 4 bases at J, leaving 9 bases unmatched. The CDR3 is 17 residues long. The CDR3 region is CASRWSSGGLGANVLTF. The CDR3 DNA sequence: TGTGCCAGCAGGTGGAGTAGCGGGGGGTTGGGGGCCAACGTCCTGACTTTC.

The chain employs TRBV20-1 and TRBJ2-1, with a possible D match to TRBD2 (5 bases). The CDR3 is made up of 15 amino acids. Germline V gives CDR1 DFQATT, CDR2 SNEGSKA (reference sequence). The germline V and J ends were trimmed by 3 bases and 3 bases, with 15 bases remaining between them. The chain's CDR3 is CSASRFGEFYNEQFF. CDR3 in DNA: TGCAGTGCTAGTAGGTTCGGGGAGTTCTACAATGAGCAGTTCTTC.

This clonotype turned up a few times. V and J are TRBV29-1 and TRBJ2-5, with a tentative D call TRBD1 (6 bases). Germline V lookup: CDR1 SQVTM, CDR2 ANQGSEA. This CDR3 comprises 13 residues. The V gene lost 6 bases and the J gene lost 1 base, with 12 bases spanning the gap. Here the CDR3 DNA reads TGCAGCGTCAATACAGGGACCCAAGAGACCCAGTACTTC. It translates to CSVNTGTQETQYF.

The gene calls are TRBV10-3 and TRBJ2-6; 8 positions match TRBD1. Germline CDR1 and CDR2: ENHRY and SYGVKD. V was pared by 1 base and J by 2 bases, with 7 bases of the junction left unmatched. The CDR3 has 18 amino acids. DNA of the CDR3: TGTGCCATCAGTGAGTTGGACAGGGCCCAACCTGGGGCCAACGTCCTGACTTTC. This codes for CAISELDRAQPGANVLTF.

This clonotype was seen more than once but under ten times. This rearrangement joins TRBV24-1 to TRBJ2-5, with 8 bases identical to TRBD1. Trimming at V came to 1 base and at J to 0 bases, leaving 6 bases not matched to a gene. The CDR3 has 17 amino acids. Germline-derived CDR1 and CDR2 are KGHDR and SFDVKD. The CDR3 coding sequence is TGTGCCACCAGTGATTTTCCGGACAGGGTTGACCAAGAGACCCAGTACTTC. It is translated as CATSDFPDRVDQETQYF.

This clonotype was counted a few times. V and J are TRBV11-2 and TRBJ1-5; D is unclear. CDR1 and CDR2 (germline): SGHAT, FQNNGV. The CDR3 runs 12 residues. The germline V and J ends were trimmed by 2 bases and 7 bases, with 6 bases remaining between them. CDR3 bases: TGTGCCAGCAGCTTAAACTGGCAGCCCCAGCATTTT. This sequence encodes CASSLNWQPQHF.

The rearrangement joins TRBV24-1 to TRBJ2-3; TRBD1 matches at 8 bases. The J segment lost 3 bases and the V segment lost 2 bases, leaving 9 bases of the junction unmatched. Looked up from germline, CDR1 is KGHDR and CDR2 is SFDVKD. This CDR3 comprises 17 residues. The CDR3 bases are TGTGCCACCAGTGATTCCCAGACAGGGGTGGGTACAGATACGCAGTATTTT. As protein: CATSDSQTGVGTDTQYF.

This clonotype was recorded once. J is TRBJ1-1 and V is TRBV20-1; D possibly corresponds to TRBD1 (5 bases). The CDR3 has 14 residues. The germline V gene encodes CDR1 DFQATT and CDR2 SNEGSKA (reference sequence). Trimming left V 3 bases short and J 2 bases short, with 13 bases between. The CDR3 is CSARLWGYNTEAFF. CDR3 nucleotide sequence: TGCAGTGCTAGGTTATGGGGCTACAACACTGAAGCTTTCTTT.

The genes are TRBV27 and TRBJ1-2, with D uncertain. Germline assignment: CDR1 MNHEY and CDR2 SMNVEV (reference sequence). CDR3 length equals 14 residues. V lost 6 bases and J lost 1, with 12 bases in between. The CDR3 bases are TGTGCCAGCAGCCCTAAGGGAGATAACTATGGCTACACCTTC. Translation gives CASSPKGDNYGYTF.

For the CDR3, the DNA is TGCAGTGCTAAGTGGGCGGGCGCCAAAACCTACAATGAGCAGTTCTTC. This codes for CSAKWAGAKTYNEQFF. V gene TRBV20-1 combines with J gene TRBJ2-1; D perhaps matches TRBD2 (5 bases). V gave up 4 bases and J gave up 2 bases, with 18 bases separating them. The CDR3 runs 16 residues. Germline V gene data show CDR1 as DFQATT and CDR2 as SNEGSKA (reference sequence).

The chain links TRBV28 to TRBJ2-1, with D perhaps being TRBD1 or TRBD2 (5 bases each). V lost 4 bases and J lost 5, with 18 bases in between. Germline lookup yields CDR1 MDHEN and CDR2 SYDVKM. This CDR3 comprises 16 residues. CDR3 protein: CASSSPRETWDNEQFF. CDR3 in DNA: TGTGCCAGCAGTTCACCCAGGGAGACTTGGGACAATGAGCAGTTCTTC.